This T cell receptor (beta chain) appears in the sequencing data of a study of OX40 agonist ivuxolimab in advanced cancers. Notes on the research overall: Ivuxolimab was an agonistic, fully human IgG2 monoclonal antibody directed against OX40 (CD134), a costimulatory receptor. Three dose-escalation patients achieved partial responses, one with hepatocellular carcinoma and two with cutaneous melanoma. Prior anti-PD-1, anti-PD-L1 or anti-CTLA-4 therapy was permitted, and about two fifths of dose-escalation patients had received checkpoint inhibitors. In the dose-escalation cohort, about four fifths of patients were male, and the mean age was approximately 60 years with a range of about 23 to 79. Of the approximately 50 patients in dose escalation, 19 had hepatocellular carcinoma, about 15 had melanoma, 9 had renal cell carcinoma and 9 had head and neck cancer. Intravenous ivuxolimab was administered to patients every 2 weeks at six dose levels: 0.01, 0.1, 0.3, 1.5, 3 and 10 mg/kg. The paper describes the monotherapy dose-escalation part (N of about 47 patients) of the phase I trial of ivuxolimab. The point of sequencing TCRbeta in the periphery was to test whether ivuxolimab changed TCR sequence diversity and drove clonal T-cell expansion. General findings and caveats noted by the study authors: After ivuxolimab, CD8+ T cells had more expanded clones than CD4+ T cells on average. Low levels of normalized T-cell clonal expansion were also shown by some nonresponding patients. The antigen specificity of the peripheral T cells that underwent clonal expansion was not determined. In the 0.1-3.0 mg/kg groups, partial responders were among the patients with the lowest normalized peripheral clonal expansion, particularly in CD8+ T cells. At doses of 0.1 to 3.0 mg/kg, clonal expansion of both CD4+ and CD8+ T cells in blood was seen between baseline and week 6.

The CDR3 runs 14 amino acids, cysteine and phenylalanine included. CDR3 DNA is the only sequence kept; it has 42 bases, read in frame from the first base. V and J lose 0 bases and 9 bases, and a span of 15 bases separates them. The CDR1 and CDR2 encoded by the germline V gene are SGHDT and YYEEEE. Genomic DNA was extracted from sorted cells for sequencing of the TCRbeta CDR3 region. The immunoSEQ Assay was used to sequence the TCRbeta CDR3 regions. This is the immuneACCESS table as TCRdb keeps it, with only in-frame sequences that have V and J called. A part of the clones is gone; compared with another copy, unresolved V genes explain less than half, and the rest is unexplained. The sample profile shows some 95,000 clones; around nine tenths of them were found once. The ten largest clones capture about 0.5% of the sample. As to this clone: Its antigen is unknown. Base qualities are missing; no much larger clone stands one base away.

Patients with a history of autoimmune disease or receiving systemic immunosuppression were excluded from the trial. Peripheral blood for TCR sequencing was drawn from every dose cohort at baseline, at cycle 4 day 1 and at cycle 7 day 1. The samples were drawn from a first-in-human, open-label, multicenter phase I dose-escalation trial of ivuxolimab. Adults with locally advanced or metastatic melanoma, renal cell, hepatocellular, or head and neck squamous cell carcinoma were enrolled in the trial. Before TCR sequencing, CD4+ T cells and CD8+ T cells were sorted from peripheral blood as separate populations.

The input for sequencing was CD4+ or CD8+ T cells sorted from blood, taken in a trial of the OX40 agonist ivuxolimab. In this chain, TRBV5-6 is recombined with TRBJ2-5; 6 matching bases give a weak D call of TRBD1. The sequence derives from an adult with an advanced solid tumor such as melanoma, head and neck, liver or kidney cancer. The nucleotide sequence is given as TGTGCCAGCAGCTTGGTGGGGGCCCCAAAGGCCCAGTACTTC. It is translated as CASSLVGAPKAQYF.